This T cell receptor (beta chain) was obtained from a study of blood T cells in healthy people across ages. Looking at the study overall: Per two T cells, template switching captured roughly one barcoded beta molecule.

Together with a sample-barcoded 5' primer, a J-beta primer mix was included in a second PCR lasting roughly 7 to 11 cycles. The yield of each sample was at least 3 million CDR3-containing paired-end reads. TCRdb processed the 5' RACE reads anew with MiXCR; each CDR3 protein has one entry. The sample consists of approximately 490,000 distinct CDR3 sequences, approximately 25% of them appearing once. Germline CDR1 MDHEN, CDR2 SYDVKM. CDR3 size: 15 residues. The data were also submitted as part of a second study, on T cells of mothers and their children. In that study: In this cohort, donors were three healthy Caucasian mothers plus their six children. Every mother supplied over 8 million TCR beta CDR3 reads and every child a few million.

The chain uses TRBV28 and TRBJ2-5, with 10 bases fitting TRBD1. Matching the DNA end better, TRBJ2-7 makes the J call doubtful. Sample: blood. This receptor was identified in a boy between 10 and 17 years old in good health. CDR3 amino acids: CASSLRDRGLSEQYF. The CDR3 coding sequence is TGTGCCAGCAGTTTAAGGGACAGGGGCCTTTCCGAGCAGTACTTC.